Presented here are 29 T cell receptor beta chains from one specimen sequenced in a study of blood T cell repertoires in COVID-19. Produced via immunoSEQ multiplex PCR; TCRdb's table is partial and in-frame only. The data show some 200,000 clones, around 83% seen once. Material: PBMCs or T cells enriched from blood (not recorded which). The source of these receptors is a woman in her thirties or forties with acute COVID-19.

The chain is built from TRBV2 and TRBJ1-2; D unclear. V was cut by 2 bases and J by 5 bases, with 9 bases left in between. The CDR3 totals 13 residues. CDR1 is SNHLY and CDR2 is FYNNEI in the germline V gene. CDR3 DNA sequence: TGTGCCAGCAGTGAATTATCGGGTTATGGCTACACCTTC. It yields the protein CASSELSGYGYTF.

The chain recombines TRBV6-6 with TRBJ2-5; 8 bases agree with TRBD2. V lost 5 bases and J lost 5; bases outside the gene matches: 7. The CDR3 is made up of 14 amino acids. Looked up from germline, CDR1 is MNHNY and CDR2 is SVGAGI (reference sequence). The CDR3 protein is CASSLAGGSETQYF. The CDR3 DNA reads TGTGCCAGCAGTCTCGCGGGGGGTTCGGAGACCCAGTACTTC.

This clone was seen just once. This chain links TRBV6-1 with TRBJ1-3, with D tentatively TRBD1 (6 bases). The length of the CDR3 is 16 residues. V lost 1 base, J lost 2 bases, and 12 bases lay in between. CDR1 and CDR2 from the germline V gene are MNHNS and SASEGT. CDR3 loop: CASSEVSRGTGNTIYF. The DNA for the CDR3 is TGTGCCAGCAGTGAAGTCTCGAGGGGGACTGGAAACACCATATATTTT.

This chain connects TRBV20-1 to TRBJ1-5; 9 bases line up with TRBD1. With 3 bases clipped from V and 6 bases from J, the junction kept 9 bases outside the gene matches. This CDR3 is 15 amino acids long. CDR1 is DFQATT and CDR2 is SNEGSKA in the germline V gene (reference sequence). The CDR3 loop reads CSASSTGGGIQPQHF. For the CDR3, the DNA is TGCAGTGCTAGTTCGACAGGGGGAGGTATTCAGCCCCAGCATTTT.

This clone was found a few times. The chain couples TRBV27 to TRBJ2-3; TRBD2 might be the D (5 bases). The CDR3 contains 15 residues. The ends were cut back, 2 bases at V and 4 bases at J, with 13 bases in the middle. Germline lookup yields CDR1 MNHEY and CDR2 SMNVEV (reference sequence). The CDR3 bases are TGTGCCAGCAGTTTAGGCGGGCTTGGTCCAGATACGCAGTATTTT. Amino acids: CASSLGGLGPDTQYF.

This sequence joins TRBV5-6 and TRBJ2-5, with D perhaps TRBD2 (5 bases). Trimming took off 1 base at V and 5 bases at J, with 15 bases between the two ends. Germline CDR1 reads SGHDT; CDR2 reads YYEEEE. This CDR3 has 15 amino acids. The CDR3 DNA sequence: TGTGCCAGCAGCTTGCCCAATCCCTTAGCGGAGACCCAGTACTTC. Translation: CASSLPNPLAETQYF.

The sample holds one count of this clone. CDR3 amino acids: CASTLSRYQAYEQYF. CDR3 bases: TGTGCCAGCACCCTCTCCCGCTACCAAGCCTACGAGCAGTACTTC. The V and J genes are TRBV28 and TRBJ2-7, with D hard to call. Germline lookup yields CDR1 MDHEN and CDR2 SYDVKM. The CDR3 is made up of 15 amino acids. The V gene lost 7 bases and the J gene lost 2 bases, with 18 bases spanning the gap.

This chain links TRBV19 with TRBJ1-1, with TRBD1 matching over 9 bases. There are 16 residues in the CDR3. Germline CDR1 reads LNHDA; CDR2 reads SQIVND (reference sequence). The trim removed 3 bases at V and 3 bases at J, leaving 8 bases unmatched. In nucleotides, the CDR3 is TGTGCCAGTAGTATGGTTTACAGGGGGCTGGACACTGAAGCTTTCTTT. It yields the protein CASSMVYRGLDTEAFF.

This chain connects TRBV4-2 to TRBJ2-7; D perhaps matches TRBD2 (6 bases). The CDR3 length is 15 residues. V lost 1 base to trimming and J lost 6 bases, with 16 bases between them. In germline, CDR1 is LGHNA, CDR2 YNFKEQ. CDR3 in amino acids: CASSQASGAPAEQYF. CDR3 coding DNA: TGTGCCAGCAGCCAAGCATCGGGAGCCCCGGCCGAGCAGTACTTC.

The J gene is TRBJ1-4, the V gene TRBV6-1, with unresolved D. The ends were cut back, 2 bases at V and 5 bases at J, with 9 bases in the middle. Germline CDR1 reads MNHNS; CDR2 reads SASEGT. This CDR3 has 14 residues. CDR3 sequence reads: CASSEQEGNEKLFF. CDR3 bases: TGTGCCAGCAGTGAACAGGAAGGCAATGAAAAACTGTTTTTT.

The CDR3, as DNA: TGTGCCAGCAGCTTATCGACAGGGGTAGATACGCAGTATTTT. This sequence encodes CASSLSTGVDTQYF. The chain joins TRBV7-2 to TRBJ2-3; TRBD1 agrees at 8 bases. In germline, CDR1 is SGHTA, CDR2 FQGNSA. The length of the CDR3 is 14 residues. J gave up 5 bases and V 2 bases, and 3 bases lay outside the gene matches.

This clone has more than one count but fewer than ten. The junction does not match germline at one end; this may be a read error. The V call is TRBV4-1, the J call TRBJ1-4; 7 bases line up with TRBD1. In germline, CDR1 is MGHRA, CDR2 YSYEKL. CDR3 size: 16 residues. Written as DNA, the CDR3 is TGCGCCAGCAGTCAAGACTGGGACAGCCGTAATGAAAAACTGTTTTTT. It yields the protein CASSQDWDSRNEKLFF.

This clone is a singleton in its sample. The CDR3 sequence: CASSPGFYTEAFF. Here the CDR3 DNA reads TGTGCCAGTAGTCCCGGGTTTTATACTGAAGCTTTCTTT. V and J are TRBV19 and TRBJ1-1; D gene ambiguous. Deletions cut 5 bases from V and 5 bases from J, with 12 bases between. In germline, CDR1 is LNHDA, CDR2 SQIVND (reference sequence). The CDR3 runs 13 residues.

The chain recombines TRBV20-1 with TRBJ1-1; D unresolved. V gave up 8 bases and J gave up 1 base, with 5 bases separating them. In germline, CDR1 is DFQATT, CDR2 SNEGSKA (reference sequence). This CDR3 contains 10 residues. The CDR3 sequence: CSSGNTEAFF. CDR3 nucleotides: TGCAGTTCCGGGAACACTGAAGCTTTCTTT.

The V gene is TRBV2, the J gene TRBJ2-2, with TRBD1 matching 10 bases. The ends lost 9 bases at V and 7 bases at J; junction bases unmatched: 5. The CDR3 is 13 amino acids. Germline V gives CDR1 SNHLY, CDR2 FYNNEI. The CDR3 is CARRQGAGGELFF. In nucleotides, the CDR3 is TGTGCCAGAAGACAGGGGGCGGGCGGGGAGCTGTTTTTT.

The chain employs TRBV6-5 and TRBJ2-5; 9 nucleotides match TRBD1. The germline gives CDR1 MNHEY, CDR2 SVGAGI. J was trimmed by 3 bases and V by 6 bases; bases with no gene match: 2. The CDR3 has 13 amino acids. CDR3 sequence: CASSRDREETQYF. CDR3 DNA sequence: TGTGCCAGCAGCCGGGACAGGGAAGAGACCCAGTACTTC.

This rearrangement joins TRBV30 to TRBJ2-6; D is ambiguous. This CDR3 contains 12 residues. The V end lost 3 bases, the J end lost 3 bases, and 3 bases lay between the germline ends. From germline, CDR1 is GTSNPN and CDR2 SVGIG (reference sequence). Here the CDR3 DNA reads TGTGCCTGGAGATATGGGGCCAACGTCCTGACTTTC. Its protein product is CAWRYGANVLTF.

The chain has TRBV9 and TRBJ1-1, with 9 bases that match TRBD1. The ends lost 4 bases at V and 9 bases at J; junction bases unmatched: 16. From germline, CDR1 is SGDLS and CDR2 YYNGEE. There are 16 residues in the CDR3. The CDR3 here is CASSTDIGDRDVKAFF. CDR3 coding DNA: TGTGCCAGCAGCACGGATATTGGGGACAGGGATGTAAAAGCTTTCTTT.

This chain connects TRBV28 to TRBJ2-5; D might be TRBD1 (6 bases). V lost 4 bases, J lost 2 bases, and 11 bases lay in between. The CDR3 sequence is 14 residues long. CDR1 and CDR2 from the germline V gene are MDHEN and SYDVKM. CDR3 region: CASSSGDLQETQYF. CDR3 sequence (DNA): TGTGCCAGCAGTTCAGGGGACCTACAAGAGACCCAGTACTTC.

The rearrangement uses TRBV27 and TRBJ1-1, with 8 positions matching TRBD1. V lost 5 bases to trimming and J lost 5 bases; unmatched junction nucleotides: 10. Per the germline V gene, CDR1 is MNHEY and CDR2 is SMNVEV (reference sequence). The CDR3 runs to 15 residues. CDR3 loop: CASSLSGQAGTEAFF. CDR3 DNA sequence: TGTGCCAGCAGTCTGTCGGGACAGGCGGGAACTGAAGCTTTCTTT.

The chain is built from TRBV20-1 and TRBJ2-2; D not resolved. The V gene lost 7 bases and the J gene lost 4 bases, with 7 bases spanning the gap. There are 11 residues in the CDR3. The germline V gene has CDR1 DFQATT and CDR2 SNEGSKA (reference sequence). CDR3 protein: CSVARTGELFF. The CDR3 DNA follows: TGCAGTGTAGCCCGCACCGGGGAGCTGTTTTTT.

The V call is TRBV25-1, the J call TRBJ1-2, with a tentative D call TRBD1 (5 bases). V was pared by 3 bases and J by 8 bases, with 19 bases between. This CDR3 has 15 amino acids. The V gene's germline CDR1 is MGHDK and CDR2 SYGVNS. CDR3 sequence (DNA): TGTGCCAGCAGTGATAACCTGAACAGGAATTACGGCTACACCTTC. As protein: CASSDNLNRNYGYTF.

This chain connects TRBV30 to TRBJ2-1, with TRBD1 matching 7 bases. Germline V CDR1 and CDR2: GTSNPN, SVGIG (reference sequence). This CDR3 has 14 amino acids. V shed 3 bases and J 2 bases; nucleotides not matched to a gene: 4. The CDR3 sequence: CAWSRGTPYNEQFF. The CDR3 DNA sequence: TGTGCCTGGAGCAGGGGGACCCCCTACAATGAGCAGTTCTTC.

This chain links TRBV18 with TRBJ2-2; D is perhaps TRBD1 (6 bases). V lost 2 bases and J lost 0, with 13 bases in between. This CDR3 comprises 17 residues. Per germline, CDR1 KGHSH and CDR2 LQKENI. CDR3 coding DNA: TGTGCCAGCTCACCAGTCTTGGGGGCGCCGAACACCGGGGAGCTGTTTTTT. This translates into CASSPVLGAPNTGELFF.

This clone has a handful of counts. The chain is built from TRBV5-3 and TRBJ1-5; no clear D gene. TRBV5-3 is an ORF, and what it does is uncertain. The CDR3 has 11 residues. Trimming removed 6 bases from V and 7 bases from J, with 8 bases in between. CDR3 in amino acids: CARMGRQPQHF. DNA for the CDR3: TGTGCCAGAATGGGGAGGCAGCCCCAGCATTTT.

This chain joins TRBV5-1 and TRBJ2-5, with D possibly matching TRBD1 (6 bases). V was cut by 2 bases and J by 5 bases, with 10 bases left in between. The CDR3 runs to 13 residues. Germline assignment: CDR1 SGHRS and CDR2 YFSETQ. CDR3 sequence (DNA): TGCGCCAGCAGCTTCCAGGGGTGGGAGACCCAGTACTTC. Protein sequence: CASSFQGWETQYF. The full variable domain, completed using reference TRBV5-1 and TRBJ2-5, is KAGVTQTPRYLIKTRGQQVTLSCSPISGHRSVSWYQQTPGQGLQFLFEYFSETQRNKGNFPGRFSGRQFSNSRSEMNVSTLELGDSALYLCASSFQGWETQYFGPGTRLLVL.

The chain carries TRBV4-2 and TRBJ1-5; no firm D call. The ends were cut back, 1 base at V and 0 bases at J, with 7 bases in the middle. The CDR3 is 15 amino acids. Germline V gene sequence: CDR1 LGHNA, CDR2 YNFKEQ. The CDR3 loop is CASSQVQNSNQPQHF. The CDR3 DNA reads as TGTGCCAGCAGCCAAGTCCAGAATAGCAATCAGCCCCAGCATTTT.

The chain recombines TRBV4-1 with TRBJ2-5, with D hard to call. There are 13 residues in the CDR3. CDR1 is MGHRA, CDR2 YSYEKL, per germline. The V and J ends lost 1 base and 4 bases respectively, with 7 bases between them. In DNA, the CDR3 is TGCGCCAGCAGCCAAGCTCCTCTAGAGACCCAGTACTTC. Its translation is CASSQAPLETQYF.

The CDR3 region has the DNA TGTGCCAGCAGCGTAGCCGAAGGGCAGGGGGTGAGCTACACCTTC. Translated: CASSVAEGQGVSYTF. V and J are TRBV9 and TRBJ1-2; the match to TRBD1 covers 7 bases. The CDR3 loop spans 15 amino acids. The germline gives CDR1 SGDLS, CDR2 YYNGEE. V shed 0 bases, J shed 9 bases, and the junction held 11 bases outside the gene matches.